These 14 T cell receptor beta chains came from one sample sequenced in a study of cytomegalovirus exposure and HLA in healthy donors (dated by TCRdb to 2016 to 2017). Preparation of the library involved the immunoSEQ multiplex PCR assay. A mixture of 60 forward primers for TCR Vbeta segments and 13 reverse primers for TCR Jbeta segments was used in the multiplex PCR. Here the immuneACCESS table is served through TCRdb, limited to in-frame sequences with V and J called. Missing clones are a known gap in these copies; in checked studies unresolved V genes cover under half, and the rest lacks a known reason. The sample profile shows roughly 100,000 clones; about 71% of them were found once. About 3.5% of the sample rests with the top ten. Sequenced: PBMCs. All receptors derive from a woman between 45 and 65 years old in good health and CMV-seronegative.

In this sample, this clone turned up a few times. The chain has TRBV7-8 and TRBJ1-4, with TRBD1 matching over 9 bases. Germline values: CDR1 SGHVS, CDR2 FQNEAQ. This CDR3 has 18 residues. The ends lost 0 bases at V and 3 bases at J; junction bases unmatched: 8. The CDR3 protein is CASSLASRDRVSNEKLFF. For the CDR3, the DNA is TGTGCCAGCAGCTTAGCGTCTCGGGACAGGGTCTCTAATGAAAAACTGTTTTTT.

The chain recombines TRBV27 with TRBJ1-3, with D maybe TRBD1 (6 bases). The CDR3 runs to 14 residues. The V gene's germline CDR1 is MNHEY and CDR2 SMNVEV (reference sequence). The ends were cut back, 6 bases at V and 4 bases at J, with 13 bases in the middle. This chain's CDR3 is CASRGAGAGNTIYF. The CDR3 DNA is TGTGCCAGCAGAGGGGCGGGGGCCGGAAACACCATATATTTT.

The V and J genes are TRBV6-5 and TRBJ2-7; TRBD2 might be the D (6 bases). CDR1 is MNHEY, CDR2 SVGAGI, per germline. The CDR3 totals 14 residues. With 6 bases removed from V and 1 base from J, the gap between germline ends came to 13 bases. The CDR3 reads CASRLSEGSYEQYF. The CDR3 nucleotides are TGTGCCAGCAGACTCTCGGAGGGTTCCTACGAGCAGTACTTC.

This chain joins TRBV4-1 and TRBJ2-7; D unclear. Germline V lookup: CDR1 MGHRA, CDR2 YSYEKL. The CDR3 contains 17 residues. V was trimmed by 0 bases and J by 4 bases, leaving 19 bases between them. The CDR3 nucleotides are TGCGCCAGCAGCCAAGATCCGGCGGTATCAACCAATTACGAGCAGTACTTC. It yields the protein CASSQDPAVSTNYEQYF.

The chain has TRBV6-5 and TRBJ2-7, with 11 nucleotides matching TRBD1. In germline, CDR1 is MNHEY, CDR2 SVGAGI. CDR3 length: 16 residues. The V segment lost 0 bases and the J segment 4 bases; nucleotides outside the gene matches: 5. The DNA of the CDR3 is TGTGCCAGCAGTTACTCCCGGACAGGGGGCTGGTACGAGCAGTACTTC. This gives the protein CASSYSRTGGWYEQYF.

This clone was detected only a few times. Within the sample, other DNA sequences also encode this same CDR3. The gene calls are TRBV18 and TRBJ2-2; D call uncertain. Germline V gives CDR1 KGHSH, CDR2 LQKENI. This CDR3 has 12 amino acids. The V gene lost 3 bases and the J gene lost 5 bases, with 4 bases spanning the gap. The CDR3 region has the DNA TGTGCCAGCTCACCTTCGACCGGGGAGCTGTTTTTT. Translated: CASSPSTGELFF.

This clone has only one observation. This rearrangement joins TRBV10-3 to TRBJ2-3, with unresolved D. The V end was cut by 7 bases, the J end by 2 bases, with 7 bases between. Germline V gene data show CDR1 as ENHRY and CDR2 as SYGVKD. The CDR3 is 12 residues long. The CDR3 DNA reads as TGTGCCATCACCACAGCCACAGATACGCAGTATTTT. This sequence encodes CAITTATDTQYF.

The chain joins TRBV18 to TRBJ1-1, with D perhaps matching TRBD1 (5 bases). Per germline, CDR1 KGHSH and CDR2 LQKENI. V lost 2 bases and J lost 4, with 17 bases in between. The CDR3 loop spans 16 amino acids. The CDR3: CASSPTESQGGTEAFF. The CDR3 DNA reads TGTGCCAGCTCACCAACGGAGTCTCAGGGAGGCACTGAAGCTTTCTTT.

V is TRBV4-1 and J is TRBJ2-7; D remains unclear. The CDR3 sequence is 13 residues long. Germline CDR1 is MGHRA and CDR2 is YSYEKL. Trimming pared 4 bases from V and 2 bases from J, leaving 9 bases between. CDR3 amino acids: CASSPPSPYEQYF. DNA for the CDR3: TGCGCCAGCAGCCCCCCGTCCCCCTACGAGCAGTACTTC.

V and J are TRBV5-4 and TRBJ2-7; D might be TRBD2 (6 bases). This CDR3 is 15 amino acids long. Looked up from germline, CDR1 is SGHNT and CDR2 is YYREEE (reference sequence). The germline V and J ends were trimmed by 1 base and 4 bases, with 15 bases remaining between them. CDR3 amino acids: CASSLSGGDSYEQYF. The CDR3 DNA reads as TGTGCCAGCAGCTTGAGCGGAGGGGATTCATACGAGCAGTACTTC.

This sequence joins TRBV13 and TRBJ1-2; TRBD1 matches at 8 bases. In germline, CDR1 is PRHDT, CDR2 FYEKMQ (reference sequence). Trimming cost V 5 bases and J 4 bases; bases outside gene matches: 6. This CDR3 has 14 amino acids. CDR3 sequence: CASSPAGGLYGYTF. In nucleotides, the CDR3 is TGTGCCAGCAGCCCCGCAGGGGGCCTCTATGGCTACACCTTC.

V and J are TRBV2 and TRBJ2-7, with 7 bases fitting TRBD1. After removal of 3 bases from V and 7 bases from J, the junction contained 12 bases not matched to a gene. Germline assignment: CDR1 SNHLY and CDR2 FYNNEI. This CDR3 spans 15 amino acids. CDR3 nucleotide sequence: TGTGCCAGCAGTGAGAGACAGGGTATTTTTGGTGAGCAGTACTTC. The encoded protein is CASSERQGIFGEQYF.

This clone turned up a few times. The rearrangement uses TRBV4-3 and TRBJ1-4; TRBD1 aligns across 10 bases. The CDR3 is made up of 20 amino acids. Unmatched junction bases numbered 11, after V lost 1 base and J lost 0 bases. Germline assignment: CDR1 LGHNA and CDR2 YSLEER. This CDR3 reads CASSQAGTGAFFSTNEKLFF. The CDR3 bases are TGCGCCAGCAGCCAAGCCGGGACAGGGGCCTTCTTTTCAACTAATGAAAAACTGTTTTTT.

The CDR3 nucleotides are TGCGCCAGCAGCGCATCGGGCTATGGCTACACCTTC. It translates to CASSASGYGYTF. The genes are TRBV4-3 and TRBJ1-2; no clear D. The CDR3 runs to 12 residues. Germline V gene sequence: CDR1 LGHNA, CDR2 YSLEER. The V and J ends lost 5 bases and 4 bases respectively, with 8 bases between them.